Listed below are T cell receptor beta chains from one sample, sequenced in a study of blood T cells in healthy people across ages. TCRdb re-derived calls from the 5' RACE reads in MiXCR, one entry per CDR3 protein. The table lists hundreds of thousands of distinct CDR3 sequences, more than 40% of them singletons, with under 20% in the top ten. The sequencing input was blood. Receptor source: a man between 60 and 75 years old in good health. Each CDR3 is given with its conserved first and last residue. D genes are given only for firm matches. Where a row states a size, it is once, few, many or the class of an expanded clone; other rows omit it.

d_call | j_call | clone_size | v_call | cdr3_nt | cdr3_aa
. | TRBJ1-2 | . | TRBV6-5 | TGTGCCAGCAGGCCCATTGGTTCGGGCAATGGCTACACCTTC | CASRPIGSGNGYTF
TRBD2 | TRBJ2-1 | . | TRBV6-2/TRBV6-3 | TGTGCCAGCAGTTCTAGCGGGGGGGGAGGTAATGAGCAGTTCTTC | CASSSSGGGGNEQFF
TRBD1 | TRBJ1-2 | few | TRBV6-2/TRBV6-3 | TGTGCCAGCAGTTGCTCCGGACAGGGCGTTGCTAACTATGGCTACACCTTC | CASSCSGQGVANYGYTF
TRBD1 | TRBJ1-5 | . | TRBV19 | TGTGCCAGTAGTATGGGGACAGCGCGGGGGGGAAATCAGCCCCAGCATTTT | CASSMGTARGGNQPQHF
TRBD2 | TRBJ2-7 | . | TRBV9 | TGTGCCAGCAGCGTATCGGCTAGCGGGGGCCACGAGCAGTACTTC | CASSVSASGGHEQYF
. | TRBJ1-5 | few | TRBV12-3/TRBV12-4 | TGTGCCAGCAGCGCATATAGCAATCAGCCCCAGCATTTT | CASSAYSNQPQHF
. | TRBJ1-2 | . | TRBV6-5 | TGTGCCAGCAGTTCCCGCGGACTTACCTATGGCTACACCTTC | CASSSRGLTYGYTF
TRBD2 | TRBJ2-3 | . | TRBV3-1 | TGTGCCAGCAGCCAGGGCCTAGCGGGGGGCCCCTGGGGTACGCAGTATTTT | CASSQGLAGGPWGTQYF
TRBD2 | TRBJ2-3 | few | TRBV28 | TGTGCCAGCAGCCCCCTAGCGGGGGGGGCAGATACGCAGTATTTT | CASSPLAGGADTQYF
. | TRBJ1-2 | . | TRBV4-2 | TGTGCCAGCAGCCGGCCCGACATGGGACCGATCTCCCGAAGTTATGGCTACACCTTC | CASSRPDMGPISRSYGYTF
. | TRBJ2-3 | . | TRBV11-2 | TGTGCCAGCAGCCTACTAGCCAGTTACCGCACAGATACGCAGTATTTT | CASSLLASYRTDTQYF